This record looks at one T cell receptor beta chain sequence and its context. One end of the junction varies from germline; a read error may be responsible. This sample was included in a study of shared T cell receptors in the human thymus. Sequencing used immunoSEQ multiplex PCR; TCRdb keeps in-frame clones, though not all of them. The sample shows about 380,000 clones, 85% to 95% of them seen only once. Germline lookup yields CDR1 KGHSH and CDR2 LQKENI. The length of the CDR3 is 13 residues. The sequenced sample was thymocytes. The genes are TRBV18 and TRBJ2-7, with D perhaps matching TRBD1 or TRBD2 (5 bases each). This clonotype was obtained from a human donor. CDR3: CDSSPPGGDEQYF. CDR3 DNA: TGTGACAGCTCACCACCTGGGGGTGACGAGCAGTACTTC. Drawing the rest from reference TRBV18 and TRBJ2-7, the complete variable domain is NAGVMQNPRHLVRRRGQEARLRCSPMKGHSHVYWYRQLPEEGLKFMVYLQKENIIDESGMPKERFSAEFPKEGPSILRIQQVVRGDSAAYFCDSSPPGGDEQYFGPGTRLTVT.